These T cell receptor beta chains were read from a single sample in a study of T cell therapy after organ transplantation. Profiled with immunoSEQ multiplex PCR; TCRdb holds only in-frame clones, not every one. Of 45,000 to 60,000 clones listed, approximately 94% were seen once; the top ten hold 3% to 3.5%. Which antigens these TCRs recognize remains unknown. This material consisted of CD8+ T cells from blood, taken before autologous CMV-specific T cell therapy. These receptors were obtained from a human patient who had received a solid organ transplant and had CMV disease. CDR3s include the opening cysteine and the closing phenylalanine or tryptophan. D genes are given only for firm matches. Only part of the rows carry a size: once, few, many, or a class if the clone is expanded.

abundance,j_gene,v_gene,d_gene,CDR3nt,CDR3aa
-,TRBJ2-1,TRBV4-2,-,TGTGCCAGCAGCCAAGGCGTCAATGAGCAGTTCTTC,CASSQGVNEQFF
-,TRBJ1-4,TRBV27,TRBD1,TGTGCCAGCAGTCCGGACAGGGGGCCTGAAAAACTGTTTTTT,CASSPDRGPEKLFF
-,TRBJ2-3,TRBV13,-,TGTGCCAGCAGCTCCACAGATACGCAGTATTTT,CASSSTDTQYF
-,TRBJ1-1,TRBV19,-,TGTGCCAGTAGTATAGGGACAGTCGGAGAAATGACCACTGAAGCTTTCTTT,CASSIGTVGEMTTEAFF
-,TRBJ2-7,TRBV6-5,-,TGTGCCAGCAGTTACGGGGAGCGGCAATACGAGCAGTACTTC,CASSYGERQYEQYF
-,TRBJ1-2,TRBV2,-,TGTGCCAGCAGTGAACTGAGGGCAGGGGATGATGGCTACACCTTC,CASSELRAGDDGYTF
-,TRBJ2-7,TRBV11-2,TRBD2,TGTGCCAGCAGCTCCCGACTAGCGGGAGCCTCCTACGAGCAGTACTTC,CASSSRLAGASYEQYF
-,TRBJ2-7,TRBV5-1,-,TGCGCCAGCAGCCCCGGTCCGGACGAGCAGTACTTC,CASSPGPDEQYF
-,TRBJ2-7,TRBV5-1,TRBD1,TGCGCCAGCAGCGTTGGGACAGGGGGTATCTACGAGCAGTACTTC,CASSVGTGGIYEQYF
-,TRBJ2-7,TRBV14,-,TGTGCCAGCAGCCAAGATACAGGGCTTCCCTCCTACGAGCAGTACTTC,CASSQDTGLPSYEQYF
-,TRBJ2-7,TRBV6-5,-,TGTGCCAGCAGTTACCAAACGGGACACTACGAGCAGTACTTC,CASSYQTGHYEQYF
-,TRBJ2-5,TRBV27,TRBD2,TGTGCCAGCAGCCCCTCTCCGGGAGGAGGAGAGACCCAGTACTTC,CASSPSPGGGETQYF
once,TRBJ2-7,TRBV11-1,-,TGTGCCAGCAGCACGACTAAGGACATCTATGTCTCCTACGAGCAGTACTTC,CASSTTKDIYVSYEQYF
-,TRBJ2-5,TRBV7-9,TRBD1,TGTGCCAGCAGCTCAACCGGGACAGGGGAGTACGAGACCCAGTACTTC,CASSSTGTGEYETQYF
-,TRBJ2-7,TRBV6-5,TRBD2,TGTGCCAGCCTACCCCCGGGGGGGGCCGAGCAGTACTTC,CASLPPGGAEQYF
-,TRBJ1-1,TRBV6-5,-,TGTGCCAGCAGTTCCCCGAGCGGGCTCTGGGAAGCTTTCTTT,CASSSPSGLWEAFF
-,TRBJ1-5,TRBV27,TRBD1,TGTGCCAGCAGTGACGACAGGGGGGGCGGCAATCAGCCCCAGCATTTT,CASSDDRGGGNQPQHF
-,TRBJ1-2,TRBV5-1,-,TGCGCCAGCACCGATGGTCCCCAGGAGGGTGGCTATGGCTACACCTTC,CASTDGPQEGGYGYTF
-,TRBJ2-7,TRBV15,-,TGTGCCACCAGCAGCCCGGGAATAGGGGCCTACGAGCAGTACTTC,CATSSPGIGAYEQYF
-,TRBJ2-7,TRBV5-4,-,TGTGCCAGCAGCTTGGACTCGACTTACGAGCAGTACTTC,CASSLDSTYEQYF
-,TRBJ2-3,TRBV6-5,-,TGTGCCAGCAGTTACTCGGTCCCATACACAGATACGCAGTATTTT,CASSYSVPYTDTQYF
-,TRBJ1-2,TRBV4-3,TRBD1,TGCGCCAGCAGCCAAGAAAAGACAGGGAAGTATGGCTACACCTTC,CASSQEKTGKYGYTF
-,TRBJ2-7,TRBV27,TRBD2,TGTGCCAGTCGACCCCACGGGACTAGCGACTACGAGCAGTACTTC,CASRPHGTSDYEQYF
-,TRBJ2-7,TRBV5-1,-,TGCGCCAGCAGCTTGGGAGGGTTCTCCTACGAGCAGTACTTC,CASSLGGFSYEQYF
-,TRBJ2-3,TRBV29-1,-,TGCAGCGTTGATCTCCGGGGAAAGGGGACAGATACGCAGTATTTT,CSVDLRGKGTDTQYF
-,TRBJ2-4,TRBV30,-,TGTGCCTGGAGTGTCTCAGGTTCACTAGCCAAAAACATTCAGTACTTC,CAWSVSGSLAKNIQYF
-,TRBJ2-1,TRBV25-1,-,TGTGCCAGCAGTTCAAATTTGCCGGGACCGGCGTCTAATGAGCAGTTCTTC,CASSSNLPGPASNEQFF
-,TRBJ2-7,TRBV5-8,TRBD1,TGTGCCAGCAGCTTGGAAGGACAGGGAGCCTACGAGCAGTACTTC,CASSLEGQGAYEQYF
-,TRBJ2-7,TRBV29-1,-,TGCAGCTGGGGCAGGGACGAGCAGTACTTC,CSWGRDEQYF
-,TRBJ2-1,TRBV11-2,TRBD2,TGTGCCAGCAACCGACTAGCCAGAAGCTCCTACAATGAGCAGTTCTTC,CASNRLARSSYNEQFF
-,TRBJ1-1,TRBV19,TRBD1,TGTGCCAGTAGTATCGGGACAGGGACTGAAGCTTTCTTT,CASSIGTGTEAFF
-,TRBJ1-1,TRBV2,-,TGTGCCACCCCTCAAGACGGCGGGAGGGGCACTGAAGCTTTCTTT,CATPQDGGRGTEAFF
-,TRBJ2-7,TRBV6-5,TRBD1,TGTGCCAGCAGGAAGGGACAGGGGGTCGGTTACGAGCAGTACTTC,CASRKGQGVGYEQYF
-,TRBJ1-2,TRBV30,-,TGTGCCTGGAGACATTATGGCTACACCTTC,CAWRHYGYTF
-,TRBJ2-7,TRBV7-9,-,TGTGCCAGCAGCTGGGTTGGAGAGCAGTACTTC,CASSWVGEQYF
-,TRBJ2-7,TRBV29-1,-,TGCAGCGTTGAGGGCAGGGGATCCCGGGGCCCCTACGAGCAGTACTTC,CSVEGRGSRGPYEQYF
-,TRBJ1-4,TRBV6-5,-,TGTGCCAGCAGTTACGGGTGGGGGGCAACTAATGAAAAACTGTTTTTT,CASSYGWGATNEKLFF
-,TRBJ1-2,TRBV27,TRBD1,TGTGCCAGCGCCGGACAGGGGTTTCACTATGGCTACACCTTC,CASAGQGFHYGYTF
-,TRBJ1-1,TRBV10-3,-,TGTGCCATCAGTTCCATTTTGACAGGAACGAACACTGAAGCTTTCTTT,CAISSILTGTNTEAFF
-,TRBJ1-2,TRBV4-3,-,TGCGCCAGCAGCCAAGAAAGGGGTAGGGCGGGCACGGAGGGCTACACCTTC,CASSQERGRAGTEGYTF
-,TRBJ1-1,TRBV19,TRBD1,TGTGCCAGTAGTACACGACAGGGGACAACTGAAGCTTTCTTT,CASSTRQGTTEAFF
-,TRBJ2-7,TRBV6-5,-,TGTGCCAGCAGTTACGGGGGGGCCGAGCAGTACTTC,CASSYGGAEQYF
-,TRBJ2-1,TRBV13,-,TGTGCCAGCAGCTCCGAGGGGTGGACAACCTCCTACAATGAGCAGTTCTTC,CASSSEGWTTSYNEQFF
-,TRBJ2-7,TRBV27,-,TGTGCCAGCAGTTTATCGAGGGGGGGTTTCGAGCAGTACTTC,CASSLSRGGFEQYF
-,TRBJ2-1,TRBV29-1,-,TGCAGCGTTGAGGCTGGACACCACAATGAGCAGTTCTTC,CSVEAGHHNEQFF
-,TRBJ1-4,TRBV4-3,-,TGCGCCAGCAGCCAAGGTTGGGGAAGAGAGGAAAAACTGTTTTTT,CASSQGWGREEKLFF
-,TRBJ1-1,TRBV11-2,-,TGTGCCAGCAGCTCAAAACAGGGTCGGTTCACTGAAGCTTTCTTT,CASSSKQGRFTEAFF
-,TRBJ2-5,TRBV5-5,TRBD2,TGTGCCAGCAGCCTATACCCGACTAGCGGGGGGACCCAAGAGACCCAGTACTTC,CASSLYPTSGGTQETQYF
-,TRBJ2-7,TRBV2,-,TGTGCCAGCAGTGATTATGGGGGCTACGAGCAGTACTTC,CASSDYGGYEQYF
-,TRBJ2-1,TRBV29-1,-,TGCAGCGTTGAGTTGGTCCCCTCCTACAATGAGCAGTTCTTC,CSVELVPSYNEQFF
once,TRBJ2-7,TRBV29-1,-,TGCAGCGGCGGCTCAGGCGAAGGATACGAGCAGTACTTC,CSGGSGEGYEQYF
-,TRBJ1-1,TRBV9,-,TGTGCCAGCAGCGTAGGTCCGTACACTGAAGCTTTCTTT,CASSVGPYTEAFF
-,TRBJ2-1,TRBV29-1,TRBD1,TGCAGCGTTGAAGGTACTGAGGCAGGGGGTTCGTACAATGAGCAGTTCTTC,CSVEGTEAGGSYNEQFF
once,TRBJ1-5,TRBV30,-,TGTGCCTGGAGTCTACAGGGTATTCAGCCCCAGCATTTT,CAWSLQGIQPQHF
-,TRBJ1-2,TRBV2,-,TGTGCCAGCAGTGATGGCAGTCTCTATGGCTACACCTTC,CASSDGSLYGYTF
-,TRBJ1-3,TRBV4-3,-,TGCGCCAGCAGCCAAGATCGGGCAGCCTCTGGAAACACCATATATTTT,CASSQDRAASGNTIYF